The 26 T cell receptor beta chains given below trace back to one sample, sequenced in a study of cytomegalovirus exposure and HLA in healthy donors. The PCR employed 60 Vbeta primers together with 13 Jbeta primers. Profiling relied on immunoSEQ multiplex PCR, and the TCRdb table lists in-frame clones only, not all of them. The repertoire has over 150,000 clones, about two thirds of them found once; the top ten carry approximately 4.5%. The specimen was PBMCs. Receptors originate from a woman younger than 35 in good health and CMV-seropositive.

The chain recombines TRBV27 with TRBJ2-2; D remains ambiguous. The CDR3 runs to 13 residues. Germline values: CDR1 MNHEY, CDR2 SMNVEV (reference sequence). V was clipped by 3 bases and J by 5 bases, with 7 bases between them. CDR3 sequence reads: CASSFIGTGELFF. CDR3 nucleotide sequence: TGTGCCAGCAGTTTTATCGGGACCGGGGAGCTGTTTTTT.

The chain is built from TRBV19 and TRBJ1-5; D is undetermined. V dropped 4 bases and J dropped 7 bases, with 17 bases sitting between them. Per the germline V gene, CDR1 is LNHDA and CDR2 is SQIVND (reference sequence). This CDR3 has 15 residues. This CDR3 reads CASSTRTGSGQPQHF. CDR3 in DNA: TGTGCCAGTAGTACCCGCACTGGGTCGGGACAGCCCCAGCATTTT.

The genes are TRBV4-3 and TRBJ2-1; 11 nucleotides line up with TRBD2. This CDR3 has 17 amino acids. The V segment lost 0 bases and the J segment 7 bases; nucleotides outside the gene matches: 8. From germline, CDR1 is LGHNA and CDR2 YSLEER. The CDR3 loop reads CASSQDLIAGGRNEQFF. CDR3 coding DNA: TGCGCCAGCAGCCAAGATTTAATAGCGGGGGGGAGGAATGAGCAGTTCTTC.

In nucleotides, the CDR3 is TGCAGCGTTGCTGGGCCGAGTGAGCAGTTCTTC. It specifies CSVAGPSEQFF. The V gene is TRBV29-1, the J gene TRBJ2-1; D is unclear. CDR1 and CDR2 from the germline V gene are SQVTM and ANQGSEA. Trimming took off 4 bases at V and 9 bases at J, with 10 bases between the two ends. The CDR3 is 11 amino acids.

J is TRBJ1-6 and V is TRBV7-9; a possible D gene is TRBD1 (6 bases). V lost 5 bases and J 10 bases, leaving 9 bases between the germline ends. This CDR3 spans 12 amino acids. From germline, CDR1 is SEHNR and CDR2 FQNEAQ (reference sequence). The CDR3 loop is CASSPDRSPLHF. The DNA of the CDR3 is TGTGCCAGCAGCCCCGACAGGTCACCCCTCCACTTT.

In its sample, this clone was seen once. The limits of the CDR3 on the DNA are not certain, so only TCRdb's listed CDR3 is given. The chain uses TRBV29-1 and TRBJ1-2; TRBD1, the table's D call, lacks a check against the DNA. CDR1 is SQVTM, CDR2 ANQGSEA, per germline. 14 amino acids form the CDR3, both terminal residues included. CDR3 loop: CSVGPGQGSYGYTF.

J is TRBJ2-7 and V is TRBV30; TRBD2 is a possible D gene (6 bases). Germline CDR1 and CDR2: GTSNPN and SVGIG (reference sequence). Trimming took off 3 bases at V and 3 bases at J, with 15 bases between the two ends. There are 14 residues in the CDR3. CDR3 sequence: CAWSSGDSSYEQYF. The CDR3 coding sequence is TGTGCCTGGAGCTCGGGAGACTCGAGCTACGAGCAGTACTTC.

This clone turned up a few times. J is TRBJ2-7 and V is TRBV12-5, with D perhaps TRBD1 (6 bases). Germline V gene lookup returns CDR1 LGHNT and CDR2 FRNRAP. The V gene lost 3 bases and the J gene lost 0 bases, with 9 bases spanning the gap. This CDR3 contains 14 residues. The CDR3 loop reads CASGLTGSSYEQYF. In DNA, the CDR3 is TGTGCTAGTGGTTTAACAGGGAGCTCCTACGAGCAGTACTTC.

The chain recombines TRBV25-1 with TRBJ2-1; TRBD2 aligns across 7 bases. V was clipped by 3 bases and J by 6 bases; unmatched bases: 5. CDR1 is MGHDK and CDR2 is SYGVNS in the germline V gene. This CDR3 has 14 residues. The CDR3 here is CASSDPGRTNEQFF. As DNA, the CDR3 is TGTGCCAGCAGTGATCCCGGGAGGACCAATGAGCAGTTCTTC.

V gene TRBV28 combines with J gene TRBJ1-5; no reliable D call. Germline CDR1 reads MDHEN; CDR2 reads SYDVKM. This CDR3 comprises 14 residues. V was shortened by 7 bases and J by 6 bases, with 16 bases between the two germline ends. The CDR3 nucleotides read TGTGCCAGCACCACGATGGTAGTTGGTCAGCCCCAGCATTTT. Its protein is CASTTMVVGQPQHF. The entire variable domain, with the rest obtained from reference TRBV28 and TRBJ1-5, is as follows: DVKVTQSSRYLVKRTGEKVFLECVQDMDHENMFWYRQDPGLGLRLIYFSYDVKMKEKGDIPEGYSVSREKKERFSLILESASTNQTSMYLCASTTMVVGQPQHFGDGTRLSIL.

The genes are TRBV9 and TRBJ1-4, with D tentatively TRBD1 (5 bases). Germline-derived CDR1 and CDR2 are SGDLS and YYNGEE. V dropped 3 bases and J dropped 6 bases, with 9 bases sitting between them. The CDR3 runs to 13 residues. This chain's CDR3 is CASSGAGDEKLFF. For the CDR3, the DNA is TGTGCCAGCAGCGGCGCGGGGGATGAAAAACTGTTTTTT.

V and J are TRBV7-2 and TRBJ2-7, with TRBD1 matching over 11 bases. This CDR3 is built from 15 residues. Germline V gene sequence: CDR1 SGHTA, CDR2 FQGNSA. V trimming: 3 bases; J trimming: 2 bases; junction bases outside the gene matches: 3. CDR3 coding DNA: TGTGCCAGCAGCTTCTCGGGACAGGGGGCCTACGAGCAGTACTTC. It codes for CASSFSGQGAYEQYF. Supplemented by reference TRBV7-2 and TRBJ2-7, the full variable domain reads GAGVSQSPSNKVTEKGKDVELRCDPISGHTALYWYRQSLGQGLEFLIYFQGNSAPDKSGLPSDRFSAERTGGSVSTLTIQRTQQEDSAVYLCASSFSGQGAYEQYFGPGTRLTVT.

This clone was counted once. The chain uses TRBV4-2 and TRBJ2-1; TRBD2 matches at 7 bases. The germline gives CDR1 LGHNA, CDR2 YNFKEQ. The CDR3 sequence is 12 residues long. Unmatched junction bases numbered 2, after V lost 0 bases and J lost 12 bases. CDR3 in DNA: TGTGCCAGCAGCCAAGACGGGGGGTGGCAGTTCTTC. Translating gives CASSQDGGWQFF.

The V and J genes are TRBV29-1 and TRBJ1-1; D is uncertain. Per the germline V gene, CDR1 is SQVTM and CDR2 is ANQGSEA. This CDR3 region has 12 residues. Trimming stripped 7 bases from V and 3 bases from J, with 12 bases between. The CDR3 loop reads CSGIDTHTEAFF. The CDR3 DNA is TGCAGCGGGATTGACACCCACACTGAAGCTTTCTTT.

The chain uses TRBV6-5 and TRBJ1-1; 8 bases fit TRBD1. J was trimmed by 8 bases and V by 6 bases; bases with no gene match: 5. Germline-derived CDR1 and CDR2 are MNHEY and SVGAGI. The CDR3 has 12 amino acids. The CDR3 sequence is CASSPGQGEAFF. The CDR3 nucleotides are TGTGCCAGCAGCCCCGGACAGGGCGAAGCTTTCTTT.

Here the CDR3 reads CSIVNTEAFF. The CDR3 bases are TGCAGTATAGTGAACACTGAAGCTTTCTTT. The chain carries TRBV20-1 and TRBJ1-1; unclear D gene. With 8 bases removed from V and 0 bases from J, the gap between germline ends came to 4 bases. The CDR3 is 10 amino acids. Germline lookup yields CDR1 DFQATT and CDR2 SNEGSKA (reference sequence).

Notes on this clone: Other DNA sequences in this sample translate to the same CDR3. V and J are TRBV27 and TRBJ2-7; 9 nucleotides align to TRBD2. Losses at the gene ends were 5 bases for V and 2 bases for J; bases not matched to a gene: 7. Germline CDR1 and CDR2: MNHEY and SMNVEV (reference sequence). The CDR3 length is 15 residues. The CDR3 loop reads CASSPTSGNPYEQYF. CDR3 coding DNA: TGTGCCAGCAGTCCGACTAGCGGTAACCCCTACGAGCAGTACTTC.

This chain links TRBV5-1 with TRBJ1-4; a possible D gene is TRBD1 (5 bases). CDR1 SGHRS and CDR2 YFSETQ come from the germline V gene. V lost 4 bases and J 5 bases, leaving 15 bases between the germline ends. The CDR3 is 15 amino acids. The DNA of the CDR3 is TGCGCCAGCAGCCCCTACGGGGAGGGGAATGAAAAACTGTTTTTT. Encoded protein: CASSPYGEGNEKLFF. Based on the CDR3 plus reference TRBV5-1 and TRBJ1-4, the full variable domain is KAGVTQTPRYLIKTRGQQVTLSCSPISGHRSVSWYQQTPGQGLQFLFEYFSETQRNKGNFPGRFSGRQFSNSRSEMNVSTLELGDSALYLCASSPYGEGNEKLFFGSGTQLSVL.

CDR3 sequence (DNA): TGTGCCAGCAGCTTAACGGCAACTAATGAAAAACTGTTTTTT. Translating gives CASSLTATNEKLFF. The chain recombines TRBV11-3 with TRBJ1-4; D call uncertain. The ends were cut back, 2 bases at V and 0 bases at J, with 4 bases in the middle. The CDR3 loop spans 14 amino acids. The germline V gene has CDR1 SGHNT and CDR2 YENEEA.

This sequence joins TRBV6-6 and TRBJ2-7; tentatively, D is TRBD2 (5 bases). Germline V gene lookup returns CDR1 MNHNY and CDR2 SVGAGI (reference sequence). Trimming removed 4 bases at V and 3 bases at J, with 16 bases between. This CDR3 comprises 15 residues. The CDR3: CASSLPGTSGYEQYF. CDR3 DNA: TGTGCCAGCAGTTTACCGGGAACCAGTGGCTACGAGCAGTACTTC.

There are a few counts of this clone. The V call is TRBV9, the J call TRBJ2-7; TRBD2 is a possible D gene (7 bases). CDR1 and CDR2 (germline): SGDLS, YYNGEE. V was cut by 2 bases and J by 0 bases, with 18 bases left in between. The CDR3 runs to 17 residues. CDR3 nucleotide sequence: TGTGCCAGCAGCGTTAGGCGAGGGGGGGGGATCTCCTACGAGCAGTACTTC. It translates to CASSVRRGGGISYEQYF. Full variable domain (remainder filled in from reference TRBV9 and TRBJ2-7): DSGVTQTPKHLITATGQRVTLRCSPRSGDLSVYWYQQSLDQGLQFLIQYYNGEERAKGNILERFSAQQFPDLHSELNLSSLELGDSALYFCASSVRRGGGISYEQYFGPGTRLTVT.

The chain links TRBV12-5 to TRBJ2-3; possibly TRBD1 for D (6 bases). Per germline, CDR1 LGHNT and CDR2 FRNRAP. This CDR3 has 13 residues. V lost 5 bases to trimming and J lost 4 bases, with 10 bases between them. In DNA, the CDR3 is TGTGCTAGTGGTCGACGACAGGCAGATACGCAGTATTTT. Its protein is CASGRRQADTQYF. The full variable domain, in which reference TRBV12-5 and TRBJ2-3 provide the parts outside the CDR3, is DARVTQTPRHKVTEMGQEVTMRCQPILGHNTVFWYRQTMMQGLELLAYFRNRAPLDDSGMPKDRFSAEMPDATLATLKIQPSEPRDSAVYFCASGRRQADTQYFGPGTRLTVL.

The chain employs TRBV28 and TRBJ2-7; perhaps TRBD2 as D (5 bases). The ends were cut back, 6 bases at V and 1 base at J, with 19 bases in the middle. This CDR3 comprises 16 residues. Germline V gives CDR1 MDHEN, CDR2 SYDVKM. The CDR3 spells CASSPIKVGASYEQYF. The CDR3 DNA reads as TGTGCCAGCAGCCCCATAAAGGTGGGAGCGTCCTACGAGCAGTACTTC.

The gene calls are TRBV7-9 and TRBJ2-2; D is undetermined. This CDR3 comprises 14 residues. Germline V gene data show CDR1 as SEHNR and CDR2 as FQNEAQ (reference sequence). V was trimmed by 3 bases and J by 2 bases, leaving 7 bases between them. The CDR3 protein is CASSFPVNTGELFF. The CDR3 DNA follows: TGTGCCAGCAGCTTTCCCGTTAACACCGGGGAGCTGTTTTTT.

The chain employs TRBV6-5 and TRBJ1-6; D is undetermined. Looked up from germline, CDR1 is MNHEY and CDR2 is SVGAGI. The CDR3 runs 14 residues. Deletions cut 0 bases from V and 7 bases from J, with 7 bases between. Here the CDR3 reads CASSYSPQNSPLHF. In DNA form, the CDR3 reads TGTGCCAGCAGTTACTCCCCCCAGAATTCACCCCTCCACTTT.

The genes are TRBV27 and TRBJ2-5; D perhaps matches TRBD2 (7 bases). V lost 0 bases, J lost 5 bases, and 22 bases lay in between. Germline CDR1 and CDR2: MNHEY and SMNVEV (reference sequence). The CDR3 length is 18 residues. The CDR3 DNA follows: TGTGCCAGCAGTTTATCCCTCGCGGGGGCGGGAAACCGTGAGACCCAGTACTTC. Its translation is CASSLSLAGAGNRETQYF.